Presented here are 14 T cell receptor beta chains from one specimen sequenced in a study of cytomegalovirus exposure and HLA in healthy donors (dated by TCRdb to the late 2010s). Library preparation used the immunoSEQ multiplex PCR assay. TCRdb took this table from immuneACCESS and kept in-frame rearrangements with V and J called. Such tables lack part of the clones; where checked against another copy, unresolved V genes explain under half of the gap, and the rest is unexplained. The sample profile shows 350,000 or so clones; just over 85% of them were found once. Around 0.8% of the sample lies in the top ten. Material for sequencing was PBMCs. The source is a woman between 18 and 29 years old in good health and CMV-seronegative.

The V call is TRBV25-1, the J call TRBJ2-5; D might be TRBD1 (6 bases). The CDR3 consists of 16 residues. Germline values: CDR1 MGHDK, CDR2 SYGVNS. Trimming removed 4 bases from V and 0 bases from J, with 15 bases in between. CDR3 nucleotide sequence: TGTGCCAGCAGTGGACAAGGGGCAGGGGACCAAGAGACCCAGTACTTC. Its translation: CASSGQGAGDQETQYF.

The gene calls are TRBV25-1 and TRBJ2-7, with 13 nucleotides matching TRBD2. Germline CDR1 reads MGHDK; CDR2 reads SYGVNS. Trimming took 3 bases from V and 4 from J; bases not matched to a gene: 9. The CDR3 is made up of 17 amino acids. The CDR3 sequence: CASSETDGTSGKYEQYF. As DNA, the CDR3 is TGTGCCAGCAGTGAGACGGACGGGACTAGCGGGAAGTACGAGCAGTACTTC.

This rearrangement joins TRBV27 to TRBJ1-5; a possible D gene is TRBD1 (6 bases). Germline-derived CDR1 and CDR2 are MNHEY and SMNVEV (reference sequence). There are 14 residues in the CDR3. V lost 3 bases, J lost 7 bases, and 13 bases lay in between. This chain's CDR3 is CASSFTGPGQPQHF. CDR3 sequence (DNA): TGTGCCAGCAGTTTCACAGGGCCGGGACAGCCCCAGCATTTT.

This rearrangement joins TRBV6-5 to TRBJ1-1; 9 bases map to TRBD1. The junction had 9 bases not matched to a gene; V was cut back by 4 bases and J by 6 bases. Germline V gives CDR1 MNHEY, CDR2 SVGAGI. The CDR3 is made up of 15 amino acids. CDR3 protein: CASSSGDRASSEAFF. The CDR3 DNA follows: TGTGCCAGCAGTTCCGGGGACAGGGCTAGTTCTGAAGCTTTCTTT.

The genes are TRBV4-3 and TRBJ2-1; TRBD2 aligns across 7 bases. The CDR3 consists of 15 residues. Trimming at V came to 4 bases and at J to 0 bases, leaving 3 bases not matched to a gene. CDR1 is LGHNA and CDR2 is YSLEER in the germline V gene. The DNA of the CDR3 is TGCGCCAGCAGCCTTCGGGGGGACTCCTACAATGAGCAGTTCTTC. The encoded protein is CASSLRGDSYNEQFF.

CDR3 sequence reads: CASSFGAQPQHF. In DNA form, the CDR3 reads TGTGCCAGCAGTTTTGGAGCTCAGCCCCAGCATTTT. V is TRBV28 and J is TRBJ1-5, with D uncertain. Trimming took off 3 bases at V and 6 bases at J, with 6 bases between the two ends. The CDR3 is 12 residues long. Germline CDR1 is MDHEN and CDR2 is SYDVKM.

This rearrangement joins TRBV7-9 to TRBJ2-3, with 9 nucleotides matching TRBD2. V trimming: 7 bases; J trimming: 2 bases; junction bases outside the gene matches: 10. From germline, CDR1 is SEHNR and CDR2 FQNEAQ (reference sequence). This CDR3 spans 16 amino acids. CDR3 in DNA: TGTGCCAGCACCTTGCTTCCTAGCGGGACCACAGATACGCAGTATTTT. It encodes CASTLLPSGTTDTQYF.

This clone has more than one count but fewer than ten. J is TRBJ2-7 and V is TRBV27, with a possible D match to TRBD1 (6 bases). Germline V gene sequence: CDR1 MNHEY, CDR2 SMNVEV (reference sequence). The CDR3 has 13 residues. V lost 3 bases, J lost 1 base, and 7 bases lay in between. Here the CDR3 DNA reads TGTGCCAGCAGTTTTGACAGGTCCTACGAGCAGTACTTC. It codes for CASSFDRSYEQYF.

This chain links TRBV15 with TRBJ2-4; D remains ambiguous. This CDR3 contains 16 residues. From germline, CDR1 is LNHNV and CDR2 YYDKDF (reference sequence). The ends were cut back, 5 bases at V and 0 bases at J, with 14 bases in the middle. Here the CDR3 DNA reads TGTGCCACCAGCGCCGATGGCGGTTTAGCCAAAAACATTCAGTACTTC. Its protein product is CATSADGGLAKNIQYF.

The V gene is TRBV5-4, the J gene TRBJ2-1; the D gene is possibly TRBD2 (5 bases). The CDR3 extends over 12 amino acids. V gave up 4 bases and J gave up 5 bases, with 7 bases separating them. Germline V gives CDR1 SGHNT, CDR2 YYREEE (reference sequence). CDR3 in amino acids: CASSPTNNEQFF. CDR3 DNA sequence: TGTGCCAGCAGCCCGACTAACAATGAGCAGTTCTTC.

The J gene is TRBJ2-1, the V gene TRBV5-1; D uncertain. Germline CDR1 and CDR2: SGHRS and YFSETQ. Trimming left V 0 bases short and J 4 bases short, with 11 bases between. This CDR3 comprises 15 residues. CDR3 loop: CASSLGLERYNEQFF. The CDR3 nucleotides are TGCGCCAGCAGCTTGGGGCTAGAAAGATACAATGAGCAGTTCTTC.

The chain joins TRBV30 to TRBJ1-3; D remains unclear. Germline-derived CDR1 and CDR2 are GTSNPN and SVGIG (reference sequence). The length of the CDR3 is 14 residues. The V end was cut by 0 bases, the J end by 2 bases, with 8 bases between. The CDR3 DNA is TGTGCCTGGAGTGTACGAGGGCCTGGAAACACCATATATTTT. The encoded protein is CAWSVRGPGNTIYF.

The CDR3 here is CASSLSPEQFF. CDR3 DNA sequence: TGTGCCAGCAGCTTATCCCCAGAGCAGTTCTTC. J is TRBJ2-1 and V is TRBV7-2; the D is unclear. In germline, CDR1 is SGHTA, CDR2 FQGNSA. The CDR3 consists of 11 residues. Trimming took off 2 bases at V and 10 bases at J, with 6 bases between the two ends.

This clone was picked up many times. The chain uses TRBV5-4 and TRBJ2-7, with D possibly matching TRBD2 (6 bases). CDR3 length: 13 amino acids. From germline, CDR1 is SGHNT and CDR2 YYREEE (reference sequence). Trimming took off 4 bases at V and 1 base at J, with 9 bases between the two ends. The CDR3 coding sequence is TGTGCCAGCAGCGCCAGCGGGTCCTACGAGCAGTACTTC. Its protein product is CASSASGSYEQYF. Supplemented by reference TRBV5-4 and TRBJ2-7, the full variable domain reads ETGVTQSPTHLIKTRGQQVTLRCSSQSGHNTVSWYQQALGQGPQFIFQYYREEENGRGNFPPRFSGLQFPNYSSELNVNALELDDSALYLCASSASGSYEQYFGPGTRLTVT.